This is a list of T cell receptor beta chains from one sample in a study of T cells in Graves' hyperthyroidism and ophthalmopathy. TCRdb called the multiplex PCR reads again in MiXCR, with one record for every CDR3 protein. The sample gives 500,000 to 650,000 distinct CDR3 sequences, approximately 48% of which show up once; about two fifths is in the top ten. Sequenced: peripheral blood or thyroid tissue (not recorded which). The receptor source for this set is an adult woman with Graves' disease, either hyperthyroidism or ophthalmopathy (not recorded which). Each CDR3 is given with its conserved first and last residue.

V | CDR3
TRBV29-1 | CSVTRDSSYEQYF
TRBV11-2 | CASSLEVANYEQYF
TRBV29-1 | CSVFKDTYEQYF
TRBV5-6 | CASSLVGQRSATNEKLFF
TRBV2 | CASSEARLTTREAFF
TRBV7-2 | CASSSEDGYTF
TRBV20-1 | CSARGWGDVNEKLFF
TRBV29-1 | CSVAGTSGRPYEQYF
TRBV7-2 | CASSLGVVHSGANVLTF
TRBV2 | CASSGGFGTEAFF
TRBV25-1 | CASSDDRAFNYGYTF
TRBV5-1 | CASSVAWDENYEQYF
TRBV3-1 | CASTRLGVAGANVLTF
TRBV4-2 | CASTPGTDLGEQYF
TRBV20-1 | CRGQNQNYGYTF
TRBV19 | CAGGTGSNQPQHF
TRBV7-9 | CASSFSPGSIDGNTIYF
TRBV15 | CATSRQGNTGELFF
TRBV20-1 | CSASITSGSTGELFF
TRBV19 | CASSSYRSYGYTF
TRBV11-2 | CASSTWGGGSGANVLTF
TRBV20-1 | CSARSPQGTYEQYF
TRBV7-8 | CASSPLSSAGNQPQHF
TRBV4-1 | CASSQDTRQFYEQYF
TRBV5-6 | CASSRGTGLYEQYF
TRBV4-2 | CASSQGLAGGYEQYF
TRBV7-8 | CASSLVYSKQYF